The rows below give T cell receptor beta chains drawn from one sample of a study of CD8 T cells in ankylosing spondylitis. In TCRdb, the 5' RACE reads were re-called with MiXCR into one record per CDR3 protein. The sample lists under 250,000 distinct CDR3 sequences; 7.3% were seen once. Sequencing was performed on blood, either unsorted or a sorted T cell fraction (not recorded which). These receptor sequences come from a male donor with ankylosing spondylitis. The conserved cysteine and the conserved F or W are not part of the CDR3 here. The order of the fields is CDR3 protein, V gene, D gene, J gene, CDR3 length. D genes are given only for firm matches.

ASRELAGRETQY TRBV5-6 TRBD2 TRBJ2-5 12
ASSYAYQHSGANVLT TRBV6-2/TRBV6-3 NA TRBJ2-6 15
ASSLGYGGASTNNEQF TRBV11-2 NA TRBJ2-1 16
ASSHAGGRGNEQF TRBV4-1 TRBD2 TRBJ2-1 13
ASSLAGGSSEQF TRBV27 TRBD2 TRBJ2-1 12
SARGKDRGLFQETQY TRBV20-1 TRBD1 TRBJ2-5 15
ASSLGQDSSNEKLF TRBV5-8 NA TRBJ1-4 14
ASSQDMGQGAFPDTQY TRBV4-2 TRBD1 TRBJ2-3 16
ASSQGGLDTQY TRBV9 NA TRBJ2-3 11
ASSQRQTYEQY TRBV6-2/TRBV6-3 NA TRBJ2-7 11
ASRSPGLYNEQF TRBV6-5 TRBD2 TRBJ2-1 12
ASSLGRGGNNEQF TRBV7-9 NA TRBJ2-1 13
SARDRSGTSVYNEQF TRBV20-1 TRBD2 TRBJ2-1 15
ASTDSAPLYGYT TRBV19 NA TRBJ1-2 12
ASSYGAGGSETQY TRBV6-5 TRBD2 TRBJ2-5 13
ASSPAAGVSYEQY TRBV7-9 TRBD2 TRBJ2-7 13
ASSEYGQPTLANTGELF TRBV6-1 NA TRBJ2-2 17
ASSSGQFYGYT TRBV7-9 TRBD1 TRBJ1-2 11
ASSPGFEQY TRBV28 NA TRBJ2-7 9
ASSPPSAGGSVAGELF TRBV9 TRBD2 TRBJ2-2 16
ASIGMNTEAF TRBV27 NA TRBJ1-1 10
ASSPFEDTYNEQF TRBV18 NA TRBJ2-1 13